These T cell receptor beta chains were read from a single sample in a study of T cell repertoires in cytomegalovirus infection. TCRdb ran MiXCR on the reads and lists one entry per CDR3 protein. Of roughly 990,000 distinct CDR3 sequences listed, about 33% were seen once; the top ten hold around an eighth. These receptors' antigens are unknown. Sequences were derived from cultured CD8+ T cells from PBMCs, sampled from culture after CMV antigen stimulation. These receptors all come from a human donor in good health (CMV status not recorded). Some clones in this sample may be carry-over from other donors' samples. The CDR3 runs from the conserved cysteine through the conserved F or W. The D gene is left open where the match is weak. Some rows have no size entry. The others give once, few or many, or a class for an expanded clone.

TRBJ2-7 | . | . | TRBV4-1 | TGCGCCAGCAGCCAATCGACGATCGGGGAAGGCTACTACGAGCAGTACTTC | CASSQSTIGEGYYEQYF
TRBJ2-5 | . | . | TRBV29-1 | TGCAGCGTTTACGGACTGACTCGGGAGACCCAGTACTTC | CSVYGLTRETQYF
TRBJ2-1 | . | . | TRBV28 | TGTGCCAGCAGCCTCGGGACTTACTACAATGAGCAGTTCTTC | CASSLGTYYNEQFF
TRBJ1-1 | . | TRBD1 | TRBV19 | TGTGCCAGTAGTATAGATCTTTCAGGGGGCACTGAAGCTTTCTTT | CASSIDLSGGTEAFF
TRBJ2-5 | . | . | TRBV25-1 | TGTGCCAGCAGTGGGTCATCGGGGCTCCAAGAGACCCAGTACTTC | CASSGSSGLQETQYF
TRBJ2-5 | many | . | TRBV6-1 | TGTGCCAGCAGTGAATTCTGGGGAGGACAAGAGACCCAGTACTTC | CASSEFWGGQETQYF
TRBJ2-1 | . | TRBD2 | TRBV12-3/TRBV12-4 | TGTGCCAGCAGTCTGGGGGGGTCCTGCAATGAGCAGTTCTTC | CASSLGGSCNEQFF
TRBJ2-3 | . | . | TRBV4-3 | TGCGCCAGCAGCCAAGAAGGAGGGGACAACACAGATACGCAGTATTTT | CASSQEGGDNTDTQYF
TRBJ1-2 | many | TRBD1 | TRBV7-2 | TGTGCCAGCAGCTTAACCGGGACAGGGAACTATGGCTACACCTTC | CASSLTGTGNYGYTF
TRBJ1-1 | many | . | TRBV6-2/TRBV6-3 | TGTGCCAGCAGTTATTGGGGGAACACTGAAGCTTTCTTT | CASSYWGNTEAFF
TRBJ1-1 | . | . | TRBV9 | TGTGCCAGCAGCGTAGTCCACCCTGAAGCTTTCTTT | CASSVVHPEAFF
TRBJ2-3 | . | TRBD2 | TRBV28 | TGTGCCAGCAGTCCAGGGGTCGCTAGCGGGGGGGCAGGAGATACGCAGTATTTT | CASSPGVASGGAGDTQYF
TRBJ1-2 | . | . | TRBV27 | TGTGTCAGCATCGCTCTGGGAGACATGGGTGGCTACACCTTC | CVSIALGDMGGYTF
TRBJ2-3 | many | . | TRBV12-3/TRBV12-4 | TGTGCCAGCAGTCCCCTGGGGGAGGAGGAAGGCACAGATACGCAGTATTTT | CASSPLGEEEGTDTQYF
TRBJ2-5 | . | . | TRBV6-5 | TGTGCCGTCCGCGGTGGGGGAATCCAAGAGACCCAGTACTTC | CAVRGGGIQETQYF